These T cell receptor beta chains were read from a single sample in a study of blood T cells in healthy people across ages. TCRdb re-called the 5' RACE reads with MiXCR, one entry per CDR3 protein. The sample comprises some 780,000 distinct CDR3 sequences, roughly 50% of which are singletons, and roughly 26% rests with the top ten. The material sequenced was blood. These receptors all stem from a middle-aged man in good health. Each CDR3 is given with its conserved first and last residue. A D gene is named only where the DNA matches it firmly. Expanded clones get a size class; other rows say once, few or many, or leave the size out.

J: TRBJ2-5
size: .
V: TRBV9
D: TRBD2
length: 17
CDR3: CASSVALAGGRQETQYF
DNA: TGTGCCAGCAGCGTAGCACTAGCGGGGGGGCGACAAGAGACCCAGTACTTC

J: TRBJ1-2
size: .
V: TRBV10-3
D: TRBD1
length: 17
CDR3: CAISERGQGHRVVGYTF
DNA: TGTGCCATCAGTGAGAGGGGACAGGGACACCGGGTGGTTGGCTACACCTTC

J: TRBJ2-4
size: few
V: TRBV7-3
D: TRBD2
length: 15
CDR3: CASSLRAGGHDIQYF
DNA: TGTGCCAGCAGCTTAAGAGCGGGGGGACACGACATTCAGTACTTC

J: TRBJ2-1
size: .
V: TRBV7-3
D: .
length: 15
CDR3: CASSLTWSTYNEQFF
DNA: TGTGCCAGCAGCTTAACATGGAGTACCTACAATGAGCAGTTCTTC

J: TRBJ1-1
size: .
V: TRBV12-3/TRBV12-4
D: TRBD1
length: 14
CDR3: CASRDRGGNTEAFF
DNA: TGTGCCAGCAGGGACAGGGGGGGAAACACTGAAGCTTTCTTT

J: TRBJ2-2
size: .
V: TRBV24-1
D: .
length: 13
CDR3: CATKTPNTGELFF
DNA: TGTGCCACCAAGACACCGAACACCGGGGAGCTGTTTTTT

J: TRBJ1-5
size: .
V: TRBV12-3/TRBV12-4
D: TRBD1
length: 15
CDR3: CASSLSGRTGQPQHF
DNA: TGTGCCAGCAGTTTGTCCGGGAGGACAGGGCAGCCCCAGCATTTT

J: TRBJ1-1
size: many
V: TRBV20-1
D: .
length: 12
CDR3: CSATGQWTEAFF
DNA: TGCAGTGCTACTGGACAGTGGACTGAAGCTTTCTTT

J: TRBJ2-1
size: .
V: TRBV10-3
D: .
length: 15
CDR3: CAISEDRRADNEQFF
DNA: TGTGCCATCAGTGAAGATCGGCGGGCCGACAATGAGCAGTTCTTC

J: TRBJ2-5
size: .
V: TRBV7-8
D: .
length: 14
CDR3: CASSSGAFQETQYF
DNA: TGTGCCAGCAGCTCAGGTGCCTTCCAAGAGACCCAGTACTTC

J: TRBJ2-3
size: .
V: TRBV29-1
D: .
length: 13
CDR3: CGVVSPLTDTQYF
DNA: TGCGGCGTTGTTTCGCCTCTCACAGATACGCAGTATTTT

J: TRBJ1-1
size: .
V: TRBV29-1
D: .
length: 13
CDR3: CSGAEPSGTEAFF
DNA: TGCAGCGGGGCGGAACCTTCCGGCACTGAAGCTTTCTTT

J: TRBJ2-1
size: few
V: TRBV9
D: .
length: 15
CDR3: CASSVGTTSYNEQFF
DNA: TGTGCCAGCAGCGTAGGGACTACCTCCTACAATGAGCAGTTCTTC

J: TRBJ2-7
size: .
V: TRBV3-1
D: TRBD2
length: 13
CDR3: CASRQTSGYEQYF
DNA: TGTGCCAGCAGACAAACTAGCGGGTACGAGCAGTACTTC

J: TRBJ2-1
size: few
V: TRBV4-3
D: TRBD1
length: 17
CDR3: CASSQDIGQERRTGQFF
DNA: TGCGCCAGCAGCCAAGACATCGGACAGGAGCGGCGGACGGGGCAGTTCTTC

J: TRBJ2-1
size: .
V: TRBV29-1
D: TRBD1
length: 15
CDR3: CSVERTGGPNSEQFF
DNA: TGCAGCGTTGAAAGGACAGGGGGTCCGAACAGTGAGCAGTTCTTC

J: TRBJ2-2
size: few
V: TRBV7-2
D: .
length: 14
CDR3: CASSLAPNTGELFF
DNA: TGTGCCAGCAGCTTAGCACCGAACACCGGGGAGCTGTTTTTT

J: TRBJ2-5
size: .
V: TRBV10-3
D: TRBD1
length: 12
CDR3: CAIRDRGETQYF
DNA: TGTGCCATCAGGGACAGGGGCGAGACCCAGTACTTC

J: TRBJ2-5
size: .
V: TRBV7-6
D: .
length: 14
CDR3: CACSPPQGQETQYF
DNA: TGTGCCTGCAGCCCCCCCCAGGGCCAAGAGACCCAGTACTTC

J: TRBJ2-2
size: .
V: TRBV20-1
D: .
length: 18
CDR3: CSAGDPGHLTESTGELFF
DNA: TGCAGTGCTGGCGATCCGGGACATCTCACCGAATCCACCGGGGAGCTGTTTTTT

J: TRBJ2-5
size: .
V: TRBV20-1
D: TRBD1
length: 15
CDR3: CSARPGQGAIETQYF
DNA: TGCAGTGCTCGCCCGGGACAGGGGGCCATAGAGACCCAGTACTTC

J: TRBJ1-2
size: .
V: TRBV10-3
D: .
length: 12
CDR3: CAITELGEGYTF
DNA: TGTGCCATCACGGAGTTGGGGGAGGGCTACACCTTC

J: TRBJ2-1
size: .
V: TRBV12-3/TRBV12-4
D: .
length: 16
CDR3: CASSLEAGSFYNEQFF
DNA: TGTGCCAGCAGTTTAGAGGCAGGGAGCTTCTACAATGAGCAGTTCTTC

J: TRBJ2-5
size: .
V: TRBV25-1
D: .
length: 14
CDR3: CASGPGTSTYKQYF
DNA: TGTGCCAGCGGACCCGGGACGTCTACCTACAAGCAGTACTTC